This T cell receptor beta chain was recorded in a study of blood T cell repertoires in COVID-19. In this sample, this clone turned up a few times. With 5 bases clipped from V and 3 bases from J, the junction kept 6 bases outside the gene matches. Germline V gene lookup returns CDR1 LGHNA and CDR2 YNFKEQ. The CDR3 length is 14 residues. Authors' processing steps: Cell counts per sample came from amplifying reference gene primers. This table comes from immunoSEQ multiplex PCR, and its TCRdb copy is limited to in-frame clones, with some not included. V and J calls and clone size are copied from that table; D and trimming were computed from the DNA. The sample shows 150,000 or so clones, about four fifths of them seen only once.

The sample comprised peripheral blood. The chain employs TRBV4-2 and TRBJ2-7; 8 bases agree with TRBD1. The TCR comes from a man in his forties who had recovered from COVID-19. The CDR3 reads CASSSDGQGYEQYF. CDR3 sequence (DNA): TGTGCCAGCAGCTCAGACGGACAGGGCTACGAGCAGTACTTC.